Each of the 3 T cell receptor beta chains below was sequenced from the same sample in a study of TIL therapy for anti-PD-1-resistant metastatic lung cancer. The sample's time point: pre-treatment sample, taken before nivolumab and TIL therapy. This was the immunoSEQ v3 assay. TCRdb's copy holds only in-frame clones and misses some; the assay was immunoSEQ multiplex PCR. The sample lists some 60,000 clones; 69% were seen once. Sample: blood, taken at baseline. These receptors originate from a person aged 25-85 years with non-small cell lung cancer.

V is TRBV11-3 and J is TRBJ2-5, with 15 bases lining up with TRBD2. V gave up 4 bases and J gave up 5 bases; unmatched junction bases: 8. The CDR3 loop spans 17 amino acids. Germline lookup yields CDR1 SGHNT and CDR2 YENEEA. For the CDR3, the DNA is TGTGCCAGCAGCTCGAGGACTAGCGGGAGGGCCGGTGAGACCCAGTACTTC. Translating gives CASSSRTSGRAGETQYF. The full variable domain, in which reference TRBV11-3 and TRBJ2-5 provide the parts outside the CDR3, is EAGVVQSPRYKIIEKKQPVAFWCNPISGHNTLYWYLQNLGQGPELLIRYENEEAVDDSQLPKDRFSAERLKGVDSTLKIQPAELGDSAVYLCASSSRTSGRAGETQYFGPGTRLLVL.

The J gene is TRBJ2-2, the V gene TRBV5-1, with TRBD2 matching 9 bases. Germline lookup yields CDR1 SGHRS and CDR2 YFSETQ. CDR3 length: 16 amino acids. V was clipped by 4 bases and J by 2 bases; unmatched bases: 6. CDR3 DNA sequence: TGCGCCAGCAGCAGCTTAGCGGGAGCCAACACCGGGGAGCTGTTTTTT. Translation: CASSSLAGANTGELFF.

In regard to this clone: This sample also contains other DNA sequences that code for the same CDR3. This sequence joins TRBV6-1 and TRBJ2-6; the D gene is possibly TRBD1 (6 bases). The germline CDR1 and CDR2 sequences are MNHNS and SASEGT. Trimming shortened V by 3 bases and J by 0 bases, and 6 bases separated the two germline ends. The CDR3 is made up of 15 amino acids. The CDR3 is CASSDRGSGANVLTF. The CDR3 coding sequence is TGTGCCAGCAGTGACAGGGGCTCTGGGGCCAACGTCCTGACTTTC.